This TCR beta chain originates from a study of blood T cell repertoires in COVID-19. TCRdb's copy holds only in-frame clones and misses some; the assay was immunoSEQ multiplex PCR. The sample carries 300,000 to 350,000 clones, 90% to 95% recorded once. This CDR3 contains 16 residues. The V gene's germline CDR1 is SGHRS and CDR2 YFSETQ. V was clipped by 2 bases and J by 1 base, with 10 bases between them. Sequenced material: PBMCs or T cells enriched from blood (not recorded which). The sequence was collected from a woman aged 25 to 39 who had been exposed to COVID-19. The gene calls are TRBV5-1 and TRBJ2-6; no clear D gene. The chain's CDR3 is CASSLRTQSGANVLTF. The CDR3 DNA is TGCGCCAGCAGCTTACGAACACAGTCTGGGGCCAACGTCCTGACTTTC.